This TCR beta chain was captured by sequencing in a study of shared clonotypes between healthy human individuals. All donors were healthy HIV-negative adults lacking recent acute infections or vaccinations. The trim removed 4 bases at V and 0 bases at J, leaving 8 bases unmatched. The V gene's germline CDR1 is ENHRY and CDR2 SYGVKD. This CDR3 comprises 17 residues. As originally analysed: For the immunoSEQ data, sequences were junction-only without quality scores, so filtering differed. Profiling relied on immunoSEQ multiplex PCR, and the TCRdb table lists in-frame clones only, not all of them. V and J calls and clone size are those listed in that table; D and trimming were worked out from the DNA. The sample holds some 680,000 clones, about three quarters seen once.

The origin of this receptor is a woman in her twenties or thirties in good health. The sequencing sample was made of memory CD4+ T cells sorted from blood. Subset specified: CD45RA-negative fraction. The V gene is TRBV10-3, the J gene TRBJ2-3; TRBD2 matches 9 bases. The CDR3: CAISGTWTSDSTDTQYF. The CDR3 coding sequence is TGTGCCATCAGTGGGACCTGGACTAGCGATAGCACAGATACGCAGTATTTT.